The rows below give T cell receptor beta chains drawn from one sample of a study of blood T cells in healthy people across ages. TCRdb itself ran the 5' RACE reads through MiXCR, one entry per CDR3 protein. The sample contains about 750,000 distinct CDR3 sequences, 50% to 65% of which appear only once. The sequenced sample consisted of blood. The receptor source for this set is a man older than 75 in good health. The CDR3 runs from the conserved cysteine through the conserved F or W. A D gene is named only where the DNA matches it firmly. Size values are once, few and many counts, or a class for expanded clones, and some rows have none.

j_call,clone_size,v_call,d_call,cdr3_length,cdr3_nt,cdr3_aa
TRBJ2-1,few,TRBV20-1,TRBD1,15,TGCAGTGCTAGAGCACCCGGGACAGGGCACAATGAGCAGTTCTTC,CSARAPGTGHNEQFF
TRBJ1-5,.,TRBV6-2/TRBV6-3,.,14,TGTGCCACCTCAACTCCGGGGTATAATCAGCCCCAGCATTTT,CATSTPGYNQPQHF
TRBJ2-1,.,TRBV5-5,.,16,TGTGCCAGCAGCTACGACAGGTCGAGCTCCTACAATGAGCAGTTCTTC,CASSYDRSSSYNEQFF
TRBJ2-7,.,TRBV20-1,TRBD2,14,TGCAGTGCTTCTAGCGGGCTCATACCCTACGAGCAGTACTTC,CSASSGLIPYEQYF
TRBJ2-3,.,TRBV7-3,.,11,TGTGCCAGCAGCATTGGGGGTGCGCAGTATTTT,CASSIGGAQYF
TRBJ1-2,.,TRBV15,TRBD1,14,TGTGCCACCAGCAGAGATTTACAGGGGTATGGCTACACCTTC,CATSRDLQGYGYTF
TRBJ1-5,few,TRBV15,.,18,TGTGCCACCAGCAGAGTGATAGGTCGAGGGGTGGTAAATCAGCCCCAGCATTTT,CATSRVIGRGVVNQPQHF
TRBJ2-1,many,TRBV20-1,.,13,TGCATGGCGTTAGAGGGGGTAGTGAATGAGCAGTTCTTC,CMALEGVVNEQFF
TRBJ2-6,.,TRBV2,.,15,TGTGCCAGCAGTACAGGGAGCGCTGGGGCCAACGTCCTGACTTTC,CASSTGSAGANVLTF
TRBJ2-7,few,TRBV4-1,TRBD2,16,TGCGCCAGCAGCTTAAGGAGACTAGCGGGGTCCTACGAGCAGTACTTC,CASSLRRLAGSYEQYF
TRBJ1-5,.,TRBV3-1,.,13,TGTGCCAGCAGTCCTGACTCGAGACAGCCCCAGCATTTT,CASSPDSRQPQHF
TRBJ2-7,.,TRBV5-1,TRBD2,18,TGCGCCAGCAGCTTCCGGGGGCTTGCGGGAGGGCCGCCGTACGAGCAGTACTTC,CASSFRGLAGGPPYEQYF
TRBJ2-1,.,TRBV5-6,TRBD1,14,TGTGCCAGCACTTGGTTACAGGGGTACAATGAGCAGTTCTTC,CASTWLQGYNEQFF
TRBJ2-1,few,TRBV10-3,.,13,TGTGCCATCAGCGGGACTGGGGACCCTGAGCAGTTCTTC,CAISGTGDPEQFF
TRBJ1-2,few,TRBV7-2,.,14,TGTGCCAGCAGACCCTCTGGGACGGGCATTGGCTACACCTTC,CASRPSGTGIGYTF
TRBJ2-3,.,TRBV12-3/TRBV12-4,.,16,TGTGCCAGCAGTTCTATGGGAGGCAGAGTCACAGATACGCAGTATTTT,CASSSMGGRVTDTQYF
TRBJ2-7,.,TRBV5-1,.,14,TGCGCCAGCAGCTTAACGAGGGACTCCTACGAGCAGTACTTC,CASSLTRDSYEQYF
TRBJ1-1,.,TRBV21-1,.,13,TGTGCCAGCAGCAAAGGGGGGAACACTGAAGCTTTCTTT,CASSKGGNTEAFF
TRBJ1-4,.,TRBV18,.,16,TGTGCCAGCTCACCGTCCCCCGGGTCCGGGGGTGAAAAACTGTTTTTT,CASSPSPGSGGEKLFF
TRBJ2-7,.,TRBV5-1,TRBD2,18,TGCGCCAGCAGCCCGGGACTAGCGGGAGGACAAAGCTCCTACGAGCAGTACTTC,CASSPGLAGGQSSYEQYF